This entry features one TCR beta chain sequence. What it binds is unknown. This sample is part of a study of Ad26.COV2.S vaccination and SARS-CoV-2 variants. For the study at large: Once, or twice with 56 days between doses, Ad26.COV2.S was given intramuscularly.

General study results and limits: Comparability of non-spike TCR breadth was observed across vaccine and placebo recipients.

Sequenced by immunoSEQ multiplex PCR; TCRdb stores in-frame clones only, minus some. The table includes under 600,000 clones, 80% to 90% detected once. The CDR3 is made up of 19 amino acids. Germline V CDR1 and CDR2: SGHVS, FNYEAQ. The ends lost 5 bases at V and 0 bases at J; junction bases unmatched: 12. Documented treatment: around 19 received Ad26.COV2.S at low or high dose, single or two shots; several received placebo; per-sample allocation not given. Collection of samples fell on day 63 after the first vaccine or placebo injection. This sample comprised peripheral blood, obtained in a trial of Ad26.COV2.S vaccine versus placebo. The TCR comes from a person aged 18-65 years who received the Ad26.COV2.S COVID-19 vaccine or a placebo. The V gene is TRBV7-6, the J gene TRBJ2-6, with 8 bases aligning to TRBD1. CDR3 region: CASSLGVTGGYSGANVLTF. The CDR3 region has the DNA TGTGCCAGCAGCCTCGGGGTAACAGGGGGTTACTCTGGGGCCAACGTCCTGACTTTC.